Detailed here is one T cell receptor (beta chain). Its antigen is as yet unknown. The source of the sample is a study of identifying expanded T cells in peripheral blood. Study-wide results and caveats: About 1.2 clones differed between technical replicates, versus approximately 16 and 19 over time. Two-week clone count variance significantly increased as total template count grew.

Collection occurred without any documented infections or immune events in donors. V was shortened by 1 base and J by 0 bases, with 16 bases between the two germline ends. This CDR3 spans 17 amino acids. The germline V gene has CDR1 SQVTM and CDR2 ANQGSEA. Libraries were prepared by immunoSEQ multiplex PCR; TCRdb keeps only in-frame clonotypes and omits some of them. The table shows 85,000 to 90,000 clones, with 75% to 90% occurring only once. The material sequenced was blood. The chain couples TRBV29-1 to TRBJ2-4; no clear D. This clonotype was obtained from a person aged 18 to 70 in good health. CDR3 protein: CSVEVFWIPLAKNIQYF. The DNA of the CDR3 is TGCAGCGTTGAAGTGTTTTGGATTCCGCTAGCCAAAAACATTCAGTACTTC.